This T cell receptor beta chain was identified in a study of T-cell reconstitution after alpha-beta-depleted transplantation in children. General study points: By about two months after transplant, alpha-beta T cells reportedly arose from several hundred graft clones that had expanded.

This clonotype was counted ten times or more. Its antigen is currently unknown. An end of the junction differs from the germline gene, which may be a read error. Preparation of the TCRbeta library involved a method that used unique molecular identifiers. TCRdb fed the PCR reads into MiXCR, producing one record per CDR3 protein. The sample includes about 830,000 distinct CDR3 sequences, around 17% of them seen just once. Germline V lookup: CDR1 KGHSH, CDR2 LQKENI. This CDR3 contains 11 residues. This sample comprised PBMCs, mostly from graft donor cells, obtained 360 days after TCRalphabeta/CD19-depleted stem cell transplant. The TCR originated in a male patient aged 10-17 years who had a stem cell transplant for acute lymphoblastic leukemia, so the T cells may come from the graft donor. The chain couples TRBV18 to TRBJ2-5, with D uncertain. The CDR3 DNA reads as TGCGCCAGCAGCATCCAAGAGACCCAGTACTTC. Amino acids: CASSIQETQYF.